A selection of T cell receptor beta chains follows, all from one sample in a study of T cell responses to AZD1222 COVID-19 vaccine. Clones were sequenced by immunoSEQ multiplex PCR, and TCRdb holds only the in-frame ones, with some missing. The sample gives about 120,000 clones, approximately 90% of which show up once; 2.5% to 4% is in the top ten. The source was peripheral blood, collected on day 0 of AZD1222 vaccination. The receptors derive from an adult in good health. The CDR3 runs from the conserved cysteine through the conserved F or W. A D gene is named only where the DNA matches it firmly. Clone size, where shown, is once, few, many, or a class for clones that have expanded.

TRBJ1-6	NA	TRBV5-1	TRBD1	CASSFSRQGKLDSSPLHF	TGCGCCAGCAGCTTCTCTAGACAGGGGAAATTGGATAGTTCACCCCTCCACTTT
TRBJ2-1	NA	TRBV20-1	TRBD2	CSASPTSGNSYNEQFF	TGCAGTGCTAGTCCGACTAGCGGGAACTCCTACAATGAGCAGTTCTTC
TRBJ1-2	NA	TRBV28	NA	CASSFARTANYGYTF	TGTGCCAGCAGTTTTGCCAGGACGGCTAACTATGGCTACACCTTC
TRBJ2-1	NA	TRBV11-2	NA	CASSPTGRYQQFF	TGTGCCAGCAGCCCTACAGGGAGGTATCAGCAGTTCTTC
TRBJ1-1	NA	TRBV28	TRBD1	CASRSMTGRGTEAFF	TGTGCCAGCAGGTCAATGACAGGGCGGGGGACTGAAGCTTTCTTT
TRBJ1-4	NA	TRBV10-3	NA	CAIRAELGATNEKLFF	TGTGCCATCAGAGCCGAGTTAGGGGCAACTAATGAAAAACTGTTTTTT
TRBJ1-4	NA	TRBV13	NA	CASSSLTAKGDEKLFF	TGTGCCAGCAGCTCCCTCACAGCAAAAGGGGATGAAAAACTGTTTTTT
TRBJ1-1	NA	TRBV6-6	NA	CASRVQGGTEAFF	TGTGCCAGCAGGGTACAGGGAGGCACTGAAGCTTTCTTT
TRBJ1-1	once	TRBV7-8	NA	CASSPEGLRGTEAFF	TGTGCCAGCAGCCCGGAGGGTCTCCGGGGGACTGAAGCTTTCTTT
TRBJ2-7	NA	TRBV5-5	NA	CASSPPLSEGPSSYEQYF	TGTGCCAGCAGCCCCCCACTTTCCGAGGGGCCCAGCTCCTACGAGCAGTACTTC
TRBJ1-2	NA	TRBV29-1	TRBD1	CSVAPGTGLNYGYTF	TGCAGCGTCGCGCCGGGGACAGGCCTTAACTATGGCTACACCTTC
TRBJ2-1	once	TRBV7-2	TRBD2	CASSKRTSGSHEQFF	TGTGCCAGCAGCAAGCGGACTAGCGGGAGTCATGAGCAGTTCTTC
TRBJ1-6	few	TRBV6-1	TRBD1	CASSARPNRGYNSPLHF	TGTGCCAGCAGTGCCAGACCCAACAGGGGTTATAATTCACCCCTCCACTTT
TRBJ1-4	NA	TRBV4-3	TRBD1	CASSQRYRGNEKLFF	TGCGCCAGCAGCCAACGCTACAGGGGTAATGAAAAACTGTTTTTT
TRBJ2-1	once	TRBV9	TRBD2	CASSVAGGNEQFF	TGTGCCAGCAGCGTAGCGGGGGGCAATGAGCAGTTCTTC